Sequencing of this T cell receptor (beta chain) was carried out in a study of cytotoxic CD8 clonotypes in ibrutinib-treated CLL. The assay was immunoSEQ multiplex PCR, and TCRdb's table has in-frame clones only and misses some. The sample lists some 120,000 clones; approximately 58% were seen once. Deletions cut 5 bases from V and 0 bases from J, with 10 bases between. From germline, CDR1 is MGHDK and CDR2 SYGVNS. The CDR3 runs 15 residues. V usage is TRBV25-1 and J usage is TRBJ2-2; D is perhaps TRBD1 or TRBD2 (5 bases each). Source: PBMCs, taken after 24 months of ibrutinib treatment. The TCR originated in a human donor with chronic lymphocytic leukemia. CDR3 in amino acids: CASSTPGPNTGELFF. The CDR3 region has the DNA TGTGCCAGCAGTACACCGGGACCGAACACCGGGGAGCTGTTTTTT.